These 19 T cell receptor beta chains came from one sample sequenced in a study of cytomegalovirus exposure and HLA in healthy donors. The PCR ran on 60 Vbeta and 13 Jbeta primers. The method was immunoSEQ multiplex PCR; TCRdb's version includes in-frame clones alone and lacks a portion of them. The sample comprises under 150,000 clones, roughly 77% of which are singletons, and around 2% rests with the top ten. Sequenced sample: PBMCs. The receptors stem from a man between 18 and 35 years old in good health and CMV-seronegative.

This clone appeared once. CDR3 in amino acids: CASSPDRRNTGELFF. The CDR3 nucleotides read TGTGCCAGCAGCCCAGACAGGAGAAACACCGGGGAGCTGTTTTTT. The chain couples TRBV27 to TRBJ2-2, with a tentative D call TRBD1 (6 bases). In germline, CDR1 is MNHEY, CDR2 SMNVEV (reference sequence). V lost 6 bases and J 2 bases, leaving 13 bases between the germline ends. This CDR3 has 15 residues.

The chain couples TRBV19 to TRBJ1-2; D unresolved. The CDR3 sequence is 14 residues long. V gave up 0 bases and J gave up 6 bases, with 11 bases separating them. CDR1 and CDR2 from the germline V gene are LNHDA and SQIVND (reference sequence). CDR3 in amino acids: CASSIDRRVNGYTF. CDR3 nucleotide sequence: TGTGCCAGTAGTATAGATAGGAGGGTCAATGGCTACACCTTC.

V and J are TRBV28 and TRBJ1-5; D not certain. The CDR3 is 12 residues long. Trimming stripped 7 bases from V and 6 bases from J, with 10 bases between. Germline lookup yields CDR1 MDHEN and CDR2 SYDVKM. Written as DNA, the CDR3 is TGTGCCAGCACCTCGGGGTCTCAGCCCCAGCATTTT. Amino acids: CASTSGSQPQHF.

The chain joins TRBV11-3 to TRBJ2-2; 10 bases match TRBD1. This CDR3 is 16 amino acids long. Trimming at V came to 5 bases and at J to 2 bases, leaving 5 bases not matched to a gene. The germline gives CDR1 SGHNT, CDR2 YENEEA. This CDR3 is CASSQGQGGNTGELFF. In DNA, the CDR3 is TGTGCCAGCAGCCAAGGACAGGGGGGAAACACCGGGGAGCTGTTTTTT.

This chain connects TRBV29-1 to TRBJ2-7; no firm D call. Germline loops: CDR1 SQVTM, CDR2 ANQGSEA. V was shortened by 3 bases and J by 9 bases, with 12 bases between the two germline ends. CDR3 length: 11 residues. CDR3 nucleotides: TGCAGCGTTGACCTTGGCCCAGGGCAGTACTTC. Translating gives CSVDLGPGQYF.

This rearrangement joins TRBV19 to TRBJ1-6, with TRBD1 identical over 8 bases. Trimming at V came to 6 bases and at J to 10 bases, leaving 2 bases not matched to a gene. CDR1 is LNHDA, CDR2 SQIVND, per germline (reference sequence). The CDR3 length is 12 residues. The CDR3, as DNA: TGTGCCAGTAGGACAGGGGACTCACCCCTCCACTTT. Its translation: CASRTGDSPLHF. Looking up the rest from reference TRBV19 and TRBJ1-6 gives the full variable domain: DGGITQSPKYLFRKEGQNVTLSCEQNLNHDAMYWYRQDPGQGLRLIYYSQIVNDFQKGDIAEGYSVSREKKESFPLTVTSAQKNPTAFYLCASRTGDSPLHFGNGTRLTVT.

This clone was picked up a small number of times. The V gene is TRBV7-9, the J gene TRBJ2-3; no reliable D call. Germline V CDR1 and CDR2: SEHNR, FQNEAQ (reference sequence). The CDR3 runs to 14 residues. Trimming stripped 1 base from V and 8 bases from J, with 13 bases between. The CDR3: CASSLETPRGTQYF. The CDR3 DNA sequence: TGTGCCAGCAGCTTAGAGACCCCCAGAGGTACGCAGTATTTT.

V usage is TRBV7-2 and J usage is TRBJ2-5, with TRBD1 identical over 9 bases. The J call is uncertain, as TRBJ2-7 better fits the DNA end. There are 14 residues in the CDR3. Looked up from germline, CDR1 is SGHTA and CDR2 is FQGNSA. The CDR3 sequence: CASSPGTGHYEQYF. DNA of the CDR3: TGTGCCAGCAGCCCCGGGACAGGGCACTACGAGCAGTACTTC.

The chain joins TRBV6-6 to TRBJ1-2; no firm D call. CDR3 size: 13 residues. CDR1 MNHNY and CDR2 SVGAGI come from the germline V gene (reference sequence). V was clipped by 2 bases and J by 3 bases, with 7 bases between them. DNA of the CDR3: TGTGCCAGCAGTTACACAGACCACTATGGCTACACCTTC. Protein product: CASSYTDHYGYTF.

The gene calls are TRBV5-4 and TRBJ2-1, with 10 positions matching TRBD2. CDR1 is SGHNT, CDR2 YYREEE, per germline (reference sequence). This CDR3 comprises 16 residues. V was pared by 0 bases and J by 4 bases, with 4 bases of the junction left unmatched. The CDR3 loop reads CASSLVGAGGYNEQFF. Here the CDR3 DNA reads TGTGCCAGCAGCTTGGTGGGAGCGGGGGGGTACAATGAGCAGTTCTTC. Complete variable domain (other parts from reference TRBV5-4 and TRBJ2-1): ETGVTQSPTHLIKTRGQQVTLRCSSQSGHNTVSWYQQALGQGPQFIFQYYREEENGRGNFPPRFSGLQFPNYSSELNVNALELDDSALYLCASSLVGAGGYNEQFFGPGTRLTVL.

CDR3 in amino acids: CASSPRQGARTEAFF. The CDR3, as DNA: TGTGCCAGCAGTCCTAGACAGGGGGCTAGGACTGAAGCTTTCTTT. This rearrangement joins TRBV25-1 to TRBJ1-1, with TRBD1 matching 10 bases. The CDR3 is 15 residues long. CDR1 MGHDK and CDR2 SYGVNS come from the germline V gene. V lost 5 bases and J lost 5; bases outside the gene matches: 8.

Regarding this clone: At one end the junction does not follow the germline gene, possibly because of a read error. The chain recombines TRBV2 with TRBJ1-2; 12 bases map to TRBD1. Germline assignment: CDR1 SNHLY and CDR2 FYNNEI. The length of the CDR3 is 17 residues. CDR3 loop: CASSGAQGQGANYGYAF. For the CDR3, the DNA is TGTGCCAGCAGTGGGGCCCAGGGACAGGGGGCTAACTATGGCTACGCCTTC.

Concerning this clone itself: Different DNA sequences within this sample yield the same CDR3. The gene calls are TRBV7-3 and TRBJ2-7; 7 positions match TRBD2. V gave up 0 bases and J gave up 1 base; unmatched junction bases: 3. Germline V gives CDR1 SGHTA, CDR2 FQGTGA. CDR3 length: 15 residues. The CDR3 here is CASSLTGGGSYEQYF. Here the CDR3 DNA reads TGTGCCAGCAGCTTAACAGGCGGGGGATCCTACGAGCAGTACTTC. The complete variable domain, with remaining parts taken from reference TRBV7-3 and TRBJ2-7, reads GAGVSQTPSNKVTEKGKYVELRCDPISGHTALYWYRQSLGQGPEFLIYFQGTGAADDSGLPNDRFFAVRPEGSVSTLKIQRTERGDSAVYLCASSLTGGGSYEQYFGPGTRLTVT.

V gene TRBV6-5 combines with J gene TRBJ1-2; 10 bases match TRBD1. The CDR3 length is 15 residues. J lost 3 bases, V lost 1 base, and 2 bases had no gene match. The germline CDR1 and CDR2 sequences are MNHEY and SVGAGI. CDR3 region: CASSYLTGGDYGYTF. CDR3 nucleotide sequence: TGTGCCAGCAGTTACTTGACAGGGGGCGACTATGGCTACACCTTC.

This sequence joins TRBV19 and TRBJ2-1, with 9 bases fitting TRBD1. Per the germline V gene, CDR1 is LNHDA and CDR2 is SQIVND (reference sequence). With V trimmed by 6 bases and J by 8 bases, 8 bases remained unmatched. CDR3 length: 14 amino acids. CDR3 sequence: CASRLRTGVHEQFF. CDR3 bases: TGTGCCAGTAGGCTAAGGACAGGGGTTCATGAGCAGTTCTTC.

This chain links TRBV11-2 with TRBJ2-7; 10 positions agree with TRBD1. The V gene end was trimmed by 5 bases and the J gene end by 1 base; junction bases not matched to a gene: 8. The CDR3 covers 16 residues. CDR1 SGHAT and CDR2 FQNNGV come from the germline V gene. CDR3 coding DNA: TGTGCCAGCAGCATCCTTCGGACAGGGGGATCCTACGAGCAGTACTTC. Residues: CASSILRTGGSYEQYF.

The chain joins TRBV10-2 to TRBJ2-1; 8 positions agree with TRBD2. In germline, CDR1 is WSHSY, CDR2 SAAADI. This CDR3 contains 15 residues. After removal of 6 bases from V and 0 bases from J, the junction contained 4 bases not matched to a gene. The chain's CDR3 is CASRPGTSSYNEQFF. The CDR3 bases are TGCGCCAGCAGGCCCGGGACTAGCTCCTACAATGAGCAGTTCTTC.

This clone was counted a single time. J is TRBJ2-3 and V is TRBV5-6; no definite D call. The germline V gene has CDR1 SGHDT and CDR2 YYEEEE. CDR3 length: 12 amino acids. V lost 4 bases to trimming and J lost 6 bases, with 9 bases between them. CDR3 DNA: TGTGCCAGCAGCCCTGGTCGGGATACGCAGTATTTT. It codes for CASSPGRDTQYF.

The chain employs TRBV4-3 and TRBJ2-3; the D gene is possibly TRBD1 (5 bases). CDR3 length: 13 amino acids. Trimming left V 3 bases short and J 6 bases short, with 10 bases between. In germline, CDR1 is LGHNA, CDR2 YSLEER. The CDR3 region has the DNA TGCGCCAGCAGCCAGGACATTTCTGATACGCAGTATTTT. It codes for CASSQDISDTQYF.